Included here is one TCR beta chain sequence, with context. This specimen belongs to a study of T cell responses to AZD1222 COVID-19 vaccine. The CDR3 covers 16 residues. The junction had 8 bases not matched to a gene; V was cut back by 4 bases and J by 4 bases. Germline values: CDR1 SGDLS, CDR2 YYNGEE. The table came from immunoSEQ multiplex PCR; TCRdb's copy has only in-frame clones and leaves some out. The sample comprises tens of thousands of clones, over 60% of which are singletons, and less than 50% rests with the top ten. The chain couples TRBV9 to TRBJ1-6, with 7 positions matching TRBD1. Sequencing used peripheral blood, obtained 28 days after the second AZD1222 dose. The clonotype originates from an adult who received the AZD1222 COVID-19 vaccine. CDR3 amino acids: CASSSARGNYNSPLHF. The CDR3 DNA is TGTGCCAGCAGCTCAGCCAGGGGGAATTATAATTCACCCCTCCACTTT.